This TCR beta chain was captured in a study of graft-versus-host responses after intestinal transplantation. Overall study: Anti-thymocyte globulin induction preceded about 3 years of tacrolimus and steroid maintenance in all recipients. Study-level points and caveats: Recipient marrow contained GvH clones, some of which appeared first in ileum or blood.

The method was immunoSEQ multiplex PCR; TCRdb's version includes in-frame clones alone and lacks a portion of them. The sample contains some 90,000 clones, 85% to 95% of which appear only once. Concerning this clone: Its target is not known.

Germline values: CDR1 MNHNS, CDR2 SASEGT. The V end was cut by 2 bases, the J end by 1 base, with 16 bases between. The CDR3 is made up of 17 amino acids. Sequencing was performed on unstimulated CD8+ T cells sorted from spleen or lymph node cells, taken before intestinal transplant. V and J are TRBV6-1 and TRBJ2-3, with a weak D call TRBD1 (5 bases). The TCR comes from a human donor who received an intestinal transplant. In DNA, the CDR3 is TGTGCCAGCAGTGAAAGGCAGTACGTAGGGGGCACAGATACGCAGTATTTT. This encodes CASSERQYVGGTDTQYF.